Listed below are T cell receptor beta chains from one sample, sequenced in a study of blood T cells in healthy people across ages. A single record per CDR3 protein comes from TCRdb applying MiXCR to the 5' RACE reads. Seen here are hundreds of thousands of distinct CDR3 sequences, roughly 46% observed once, and the top ten hold about a sixth. Sequenced: blood. Every receptor here comes from an older man in good health. The CDR3 runs from the conserved cysteine through the conserved F or W. Fields, in order: V gene, CDR3 protein.

>TRBV7-9
CASSAPGRSTGTQYF
>TRBV3-1
CASSPLGRRPYEQYF
>TRBV2
CASSVRTQASTDTQYF
>TRBV20-1
CSARDPRQGQSEAFF
>TRBV7-9
CASSFSLEQYF
>TRBV15
CATSSEDSSSGANVLTF
>TRBV4-2
CASSQDWPGPDTQYF
>TRBV28
CASSDYREVAYEQYF
>TRBV12-3/TRBV12-4
CASSGARWGDTEAFF
>TRBV7-2
CASSLAGAGNSPLHF
>TRBV12-3/TRBV12-4
CASTPGWDNQPQHF
>TRBV12-3/TRBV12-4
CASSLGEPQHF
>TRBV20-1
CSALPGQGVLYGYTF
>TRBV7-2
CASRKDGTSSYEQYF
>TRBV13
CASSPRDGSTDTQYF
>TRBV9
CASSVDGTINPGELFF
>TRBV28
CASDIRVGTSGNNEQFF
>TRBV10-3
CAISVKKQGEGDTQYF
>TRBV4-2
CASSQETEEAQYF
>TRBV10-3
CAISESRGAEKTQYF
>TRBV6-2/TRBV6-3
CASSYGGWDYEQYF
>TRBV12-3/TRBV12-4
CASSLRTTYQETQYF
>TRBV20-1
CSATLLNQPQHF
>TRBV25-1
CASTLTSGRALQETQYF
>TRBV7-6
CASTPHGGPGLYEQYF
>TRBV5-1
CASSLGLAKTGELFF
>TRBV29-1
CSVGTAGSTETQYF
>TRBV5-8
CASSRYMSSVDYGYTF
>TRBV20-1
CSAQDRTYEQYF
>TRBV9
CASSVGGRSPYEQYF
>TRBV4-1
CASSKAGTSPYNEQFF
>TRBV20-1
CSAERGAGNTIYF
>TRBV18
CASSPSDREGAKETQYF
>TRBV18
CASSRRTSGVSYEQYF
>TRBV5-1
CASSAGQDEQYF